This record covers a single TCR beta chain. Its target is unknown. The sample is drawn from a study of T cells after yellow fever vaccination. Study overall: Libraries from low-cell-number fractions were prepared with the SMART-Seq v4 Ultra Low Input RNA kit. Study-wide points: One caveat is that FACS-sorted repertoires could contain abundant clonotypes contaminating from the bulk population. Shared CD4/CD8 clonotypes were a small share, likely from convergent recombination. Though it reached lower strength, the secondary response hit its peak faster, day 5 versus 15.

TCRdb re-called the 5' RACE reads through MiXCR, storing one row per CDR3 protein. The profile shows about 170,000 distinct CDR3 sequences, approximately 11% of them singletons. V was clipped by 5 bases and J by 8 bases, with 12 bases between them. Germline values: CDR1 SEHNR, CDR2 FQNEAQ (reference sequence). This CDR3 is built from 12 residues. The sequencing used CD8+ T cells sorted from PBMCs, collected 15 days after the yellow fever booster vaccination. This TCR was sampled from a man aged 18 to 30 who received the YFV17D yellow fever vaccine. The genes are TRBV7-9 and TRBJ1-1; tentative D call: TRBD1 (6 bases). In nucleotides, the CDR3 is TGTGCCAGCAGCCCATGGACAGAAGAAGCTTTCTTT. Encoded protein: CASSPWTEEAFF.